This passage covers 21 T cell receptor beta chains from one sample sequenced in a study of blood T cell repertoires in COVID-19. Sequencing was performed with immunoSEQ multiplex PCR; in TCRdb, only in-frame clones are kept and a portion is missing. The table shows some 150,000 clones, with roughly 83% occurring only once. The specimen was peripheral blood. The receptors originated from a woman aged 55 to 70 with COVID-19, enrolled during active disease.

This clone was recorded a few times. The chain recombines TRBV27 with TRBJ1-5, with D perhaps matching TRBD1 (6 bases). The V end lost 2 bases, the J end lost 2 bases, and 16 bases lay between the germline ends. Germline V gene data show CDR1 as MNHEY and CDR2 as SMNVEV (reference sequence). The CDR3 loop spans 17 amino acids. CDR3 nucleotides: TGTGCCAGCAGTTTAAGACAGGTCCTGAGTGGCAATCAGCCCCAGCATTTT. Its translation: CASSLRQVLSGNQPQHF.

V usage is TRBV11-2 and J usage is TRBJ2-1; TRBD2 aligns across 7 bases. The CDR3 runs to 16 residues. CDR1 is SGHAT, CDR2 FQNNGV, per germline. V lost 6 bases, J lost 1 base, and 9 bases stayed unmatched. For the CDR3, the DNA is TGTGCCAGCAGGTTGGCCGGGGGGAGGTCCTACAATGAGCAGTTCTTC. This translates into CASRLAGGRSYNEQFF.

The chain recombines TRBV14 with TRBJ2-5, with a tentative D call TRBD1 (6 bases). Germline V lookup: CDR1 SGHDN, CDR2 FVKESK. The CDR3 contains 13 residues. The V and J ends lost 1 base and 7 bases respectively, with 10 bases between them. CDR3 loop: CASSQVQGRTQYF. In nucleotides, the CDR3 is TGTGCCAGCAGCCAAGTTCAGGGGCGGACCCAGTACTTC.

This rearrangement joins TRBV3-1 (or the pseudogene TRBV3-2) to TRBJ1-6; D gene ambiguous. The germline V gene encodes CDR1 LGHDT and CDR2 YNNKEL (reference sequence). V was trimmed by 9 bases and J by 10 bases, leaving 16 bases between them. The CDR3 consists of 13 residues. The DNA of the CDR3 is TGTGCCAGTACACGGGGTATTAGCTCACCCCTCCACTTT. Translating it yields CASTRGISSPLHF.

The V call is TRBV5-6, the J call TRBJ2-1, with no clear D. Germline CDR1 reads SGHDT; CDR2 reads YYEEEE. The CDR3 totals 14 residues. V was trimmed by 0 bases and J by 5 bases, leaving 9 bases between them. The CDR3 is CASSLGLTDNEQFF. The CDR3 nucleotides read TGTGCCAGCAGCTTGGGACTCACTGACAATGAGCAGTTCTTC.

The V gene is TRBV29-1, the J gene TRBJ1-2; D is undetermined. V lost 3 bases and J 2 bases, leaving 4 bases between the germline ends. CDR3 length: 11 residues. Germline V gene sequence: CDR1 SQVTM, CDR2 ANQGSEA. The CDR3 nucleotides read TGCAGCGTTGACAGAAACTATGGCTACACCTTC. It yields the protein CSVDRNYGYTF.

This clone occurred a few times. V and J are TRBV2 and TRBJ1-2; TRBD1 matches 8 bases. The CDR3 is 13 residues long. Trimming cost V 6 bases and J 7 bases; bases outside gene matches: 7. Germline CDR1 is SNHLY and CDR2 is FYNNEI. The CDR3 protein is CASSLTGGGGYTF. The CDR3 DNA sequence: TGTGCCAGCAGCCTTACAGGGGGAGGTGGCTACACCTTC. The full variable domain, rest sourced from reference TRBV2 and TRBJ1-2, is EPEVTQTPSHQVTQMGQEVILRCVPISNHLYFYWYRQILGQKVEFLVSFYNNEISEKSEIFDDQFSVERPDGSNFTLKIRSTKLEDSAMYFCASSLTGGGGYTFGSGTRLTVV.

This clone occurred a few times. Possible read error: a much larger clone is one base away. Other DNA sequences in the same sample also yield this CDR3. This chain links TRBV6-5 with TRBJ1-5; 7 bases map to TRBD1. The CDR3 is 12 amino acids. The germline gives CDR1 MNHEY, CDR2 SVGAGI. V shed 6 bases and J 7 bases; nucleotides not matched to a gene: 3. The DNA of the CDR3 is TGTGCCAGCAGGGCAGGGGGGCAGCCCCAGCATTTT. Protein product: CASRAGGQPQHF.

The chain carries TRBV2 and TRBJ1-2; D gene unclear. The V end was cut by 6 bases, the J end by 0 bases, with 11 bases between. Looked up from germline, CDR1 is SNHLY and CDR2 is FYNNEI. The CDR3 covers 14 residues. The CDR3: CASRRTEANYGYTF. CDR3 nucleotide sequence: TGTGCCAGCAGAAGGACGGAGGCTAACTATGGCTACACCTTC.

J is TRBJ1-1 and V is TRBV6-5; 7 bases are shared with TRBD1. Germline trimming cut 5 bases from V and 2 bases from J; bases unmatched to any gene: 8. Germline CDR1 is MNHEY and CDR2 is SVGAGI. The CDR3 is made up of 15 amino acids. For the CDR3, the DNA is TGTGCCAGCAGTATCCGGGACAGCTCTAACACTGAAGCTTTCTTT. It specifies CASSIRDSSNTEAFF.

The chain has TRBV19 and TRBJ2-1, with D perhaps matching TRBD2 (6 bases). The V end was cut by 6 bases, the J end by 0 bases, with 12 bases between. The CDR3 runs to 15 residues. Germline assignment: CDR1 LNHDA and CDR2 SQIVND (reference sequence). CDR3 coding DNA: TGTGCCAGTAGCTGGACTACAAGCTCCTACAATGAGCAGTTCTTC. Amino acids: CASSWTTSSYNEQFF.

The chain recombines TRBV2 with TRBJ1-4; 11 positions agree with TRBD1. V lost 6 bases to trimming and J lost 1 base; unmatched junction nucleotides: 7. Germline V gene lookup returns CDR1 SNHLY and CDR2 FYNNEI. This CDR3 region has 17 residues. The CDR3 region has the DNA TGTGCCAGCAGATACGGACAGGGGGCGCGAACTAATGAAAAACTGTTTTTT. Its protein is CASRYGQGARTNEKLFF.

The gene calls are TRBV19 and TRBJ1-1, with no clear D. The CDR3 is made up of 13 amino acids. Germline lookup yields CDR1 LNHDA and CDR2 SQIVND (reference sequence). V shed 6 bases and J shed 1 base, with 9 bases lying between them. The CDR3 protein is CASSIPGNTEAFF. The CDR3 region has the DNA TGTGCCAGTAGCATACCGGGGAACACTGAAGCTTTCTTT.

The J gene is TRBJ1-3, the V gene TRBV7-6; no reliable D call. Germline V gene sequence: CDR1 SGHVS, CDR2 FNYEAQ. This CDR3 region has 14 residues. The germline V and J ends were trimmed by 5 bases and 1 base, with 9 bases remaining between them. The CDR3 loop reads CASSATGSGNTIYF. DNA for the CDR3: TGTGCCAGCAGCGCGACGGGTTCTGGAAACACCATATATTTT.

The chain joins TRBV19 to TRBJ2-7, with unresolved D. V was shortened by 4 bases and J by 1 base, with 11 bases between the two germline ends. This CDR3 is built from 14 residues. The germline gives CDR1 LNHDA, CDR2 SQIVND (reference sequence). CDR3 region: CASSRDVGSYEQYV. CDR3 coding DNA: TGTGCCAGTAGTAGAGACGTCGGTTCCTACGAGCAGTACGTC.

The chain joins TRBV6-5 to TRBJ1-6, with D perhaps matching TRBD1 (5 bases). CDR1 and CDR2 (germline): MNHEY, SVGAGI. The V and J ends lost 3 bases and 8 bases respectively, with 17 bases between them. The CDR3 is 16 amino acids. The CDR3 reads CASSYGAGTGDSPLHF. Here the CDR3 DNA reads TGTGCCAGCAGTTATGGGGCCGGGACGGGAGATTCACCCCTCCACTTT.

The chain carries TRBV10-3 and TRBJ1-1; unclear D gene. The CDR3 has 12 residues. V gave up 4 bases and J gave up 1 base, with 4 bases separating them. Germline V gene lookup returns CDR1 ENHRY and CDR2 SYGVKD. In DNA, the CDR3 is TGTGCCATCAGTGGAGGGAACACTGAAGCTTTCTTT. This encodes CAISGGNTEAFF.

V usage is TRBV3-1 (or the pseudogene TRBV3-2) and J usage is TRBJ1-3, with 8 bases that match TRBD1. CDR1 LGHDT and CDR2 YNNKEL come from the germline V gene (reference sequence). The V and J ends lost 8 bases and 0 bases, in that order; junction bases with no gene match: 3. The CDR3 extends over 14 amino acids. CDR3 region: CASGDRFSGNTIYF. Here the CDR3 DNA reads TGTGCCAGCGGGGACAGGTTCTCTGGAAACACCATATATTTT.

The genes are TRBV5-6 and TRBJ2-1; 7 bases are a match to TRBD2. There are 15 residues in the CDR3. V lost 6 bases and J lost 2; bases outside the gene matches: 8. Germline V gene lookup returns CDR1 SGHDT and CDR2 YYEEEE. CDR3 sequence (DNA): TGTGCCAGCACCTTAAGCGGGACCCCCTACAATGAGCAGTTCTTC. This sequence encodes CASTLSGTPYNEQFF.

This clone appeared a single time. The chain combines TRBV29-1 with TRBJ1-2; 9 nucleotides align to TRBD1. V gave up 4 bases and J gave up 1 base; unmatched junction bases: 1. The CDR3 spans 13 residues. Germline values: CDR1 SQVTM, CDR2 ANQGSEA. For the CDR3, the DNA is TGCAGCGTTGGGACAGGGGATAACTATGGCTACACCTTC. This translates into CSVGTGDNYGYTF.

The chain couples TRBV19 to TRBJ1-5, with 7 bases fitting TRBD1. CDR1 LNHDA and CDR2 SQIVND come from the germline V gene (reference sequence). The CDR3 totals 15 residues. Germline trimming cut 4 bases from V and 3 bases from J; bases unmatched to any gene: 6. CDR3 bases: TGTGCCAGTAGTACCAATGGACAGGCCAATCAGCCCCAGCATTTT. Its protein product is CASSTNGQANQPQHF.